These 27 T cell receptor beta chains were all obtained from the same sample, sequenced in a study of early T cells in non-severe SARS-CoV-2 infection. TCRdb re-called the 5' RACE reads with MiXCR, one entry per CDR3 protein. The table includes under 65,000 distinct CDR3 sequences, approximately 13% detected once. Material: whole blood, obtained at baseline. The receptors stem from an adult who was a healthcare worker with PCR-confirmed SARS-CoV-2 infection or an uninfected control (not recorded which).

The rearrangement uses TRBV12-3 or TRBV12-4 and TRBJ2-3; D gene uncertain. V was shortened by 5 bases and J by 6 bases, with 9 bases between the two germline ends. The CDR3 contains 12 residues. The CDR3 here is CASSPPEDTQYF. The CDR3 region has the DNA TGTGCCAGCAGTCCGCCCGAGGATACGCAGTATTTT.

This clonotype was counted between two and nine times. The chain recombines TRBV4-1 with TRBJ2-3; 7 nucleotides align to TRBD1. CDR3 length equals 15 residues. J lost 2 bases, V lost 1 base, and 3 bases had no gene match. Germline values: CDR1 MGHRA, CDR2 YSYEKL. The CDR3 nucleotides are TGCGCCAGCAGCCAAGTGGGGACAGACACAGATACGCAGTATTTT. Its protein is CASSQVGTDTDTQYF.

This clonotype appeared a few times. The gene calls are TRBV13 and TRBJ2-7; 9 bases align to TRBD1. The CDR3 loop spans 14 amino acids. Per the germline V gene, CDR1 is PRHDT and CDR2 is FYEKMQ (reference sequence). Trimming removed 5 bases from V and 2 bases from J; junction bases left unmatched: 4. DNA of the CDR3: TGTGCCAGCAGCCAAGGGGACAGGGCCTACGAGCAGTACTTC. Its protein is CASSQGDRAYEQYF. Supplemented by reference TRBV13 and TRBJ2-7, the full variable domain reads AAGVIQSPRHLIKEKRETATLKCYPIPRHDTVYWYQQGPGQDPQFLISFYEKMQSDKGSIPDRFSAQQFSDYHSELNMSSLELGDSALYFCASSQGDRAYEQYFGPGTRLTVT.

The chain combines TRBV5-4 with TRBJ2-1; D unresolved. From germline, CDR1 is SGHNT and CDR2 YYREEE (reference sequence). This CDR3 is 11 amino acids long. The ends were cut back, 0 bases at V and 10 bases at J, with 5 bases in the middle. The CDR3: CASSLGVEQFF. DNA for the CDR3: TGTGCCAGCAGCTTGGGGGTCGAGCAGTTCTTC.

This clonotype showed up just a few times. The chain couples TRBV4-2 to TRBJ1-1, with D uncertain. Trimming left V 4 bases short and J 0 bases short, with 18 bases between. Germline V gene data show CDR1 as LGHNA and CDR2 as YNFKEQ. There are 17 residues in the CDR3. The CDR3 here is CASSPHDGGLMNTEAFF. The CDR3, as DNA: TGTGCCAGCAGCCCCCACGATGGAGGGTTGATGAACACTGAAGCTTTCTTT.

This clonotype was detected ten times or more. This chain connects TRBV13 to TRBJ1-5; 7 bases map to TRBD1. The CDR3 sequence is 15 residues long. Germline V gives CDR1 PRHDT, CDR2 FYEKMQ (reference sequence). Trimming took 4 bases from V and 1 from J; bases not matched to a gene: 4. The DNA for the CDR3 is TGTGCCAGCAGCTCGGGGACAGAAAGCAATCAGCCCCAGCATTTT. As protein: CASSSGTESNQPQHF.

J is TRBJ1-3 and V is TRBV12-3 or TRBV12-4; D may be TRBD1 (5 bases). V lost 6 bases and J lost 2, with 5 bases in between. The CDR3 has 12 residues. Here the CDR3 DNA reads TGTGCCAGCAGACAGGCTGGAAACACCATATATTTT. Translation gives CASRQAGNTIYF.

This clonotype was counted only a few times. The gene calls are TRBV7-3 and TRBJ2-3; 15 nucleotides align to TRBD2. This CDR3 contains 17 residues. Germline V gives CDR1 SGHTA, CDR2 FQGTGA. The J segment lost 3 bases and the V segment lost 5 bases, leaving 6 bases of the junction unmatched. The CDR3 sequence is CASSLGTSGRRTDTQYF. The DNA of the CDR3 is TGTGCCAGCAGCCTAGGGACTAGCGGGAGGAGAACAGATACGCAGTATTTT.

A few counts support this clonotype. The gene calls are TRBV15 and TRBJ1-1; no reliable D call. The germline gives CDR1 LNHNV, CDR2 YYDKDF (reference sequence). The CDR3 extends over 15 amino acids. V was trimmed by 3 bases and J by 0 bases, leaving 11 bases between them. CDR3 coding DNA: TGTGCCACCAGCAGGCCACAGCAAATGAACACTGAAGCTTTCTTT. It specifies CATSRPQQMNTEAFF.

This clonotype was counted between two and nine times. The rearrangement joins TRBV12-3 or TRBV12-4 to TRBJ2-3, with TRBD1 matching over 8 bases. The CDR3 sequence is 15 residues long. Trimming at V came to 5 bases and at J to 1 base, leaving 5 bases not matched to a gene. CDR3 nucleotides: TGTGCCAGCAGTGAGACAGGGGTTGGCACAGATACGCAGTATTTT. Translated, it gives CASSETGVGTDTQYF.

This clonotype appeared many times. The V gene is TRBV2, the J gene TRBJ2-1; TRBD2 matches at 16 bases. The CDR3 is made up of 17 amino acids. V trimming: 5 bases; J trimming: 10 bases; junction bases outside the gene matches: 11. Germline loops: CDR1 SNHLY, CDR2 FYNNEI. DNA for the CDR3: TGTGCCAGCAGTTTAGGACCCGGGACTAGCGGGGGGGGAGAGCAGTTCTTC. This translates into CASSLGPGTSGGGEQFF.

Many counts were recorded for this clonotype. CDR3 residues: CASSIGGTFSGANVLTF. The CDR3 coding sequence is TGTGCCAGTAGTATCGGGGGGACGTTCTCTGGGGCCAACGTCCTGACTTTC. The chain uses TRBV19 and TRBJ2-6, with 7 bases identical to TRBD2. Per germline, CDR1 LNHDA and CDR2 SQIVND (reference sequence). Trimming at V came to 3 bases and at J to 0 bases, leaving 5 bases not matched to a gene. There are 17 residues in the CDR3.

This clonotype showed up just a few times. V usage is TRBV7-2 and J usage is TRBJ2-3, with D uncertain. V was shortened by 5 bases and J by 6 bases, with 18 bases between the two germline ends. CDR1 is SGHTA, CDR2 FQGNSA, per germline. This CDR3 spans 15 amino acids. The CDR3 loop reads CASSTSGLAGDTQYF. The CDR3 DNA reads TGTGCCAGCAGCACCTCTGGTCTGGCTGGGGATACGCAGTATTTT.

This clonotype was counted a few times. The rearrangement joins TRBV20-1 to TRBJ2-1, with 11 bases lining up with TRBD1. V lost 6 bases, J lost 7 bases, and 8 bases stayed unmatched. Germline CDR1 DFQATT, CDR2 SNEGSKA (reference sequence). The CDR3 totals 14 residues. CDR3 amino acids: CSAKDRGRWNEQFF. CDR3 in DNA: TGCAGTGCAAAGGACAGGGGGCGTTGGAATGAGCAGTTCTTC.

This clonotype appeared a few times. The CDR3 loop reads CATRGSLNGYTF. The CDR3 nucleotides are TGTGCCACCCGGGGGTCCTTGAATGGCTACACCTTC. The gene calls are TRBV28 and TRBJ1-2; D is possibly TRBD1 (5 bases). V lost 10 bases and J 6 bases, leaving 15 bases between the germline ends. Germline CDR1 and CDR2: MDHEN and SYDVKM. This CDR3 comprises 12 residues.

A few counts support this clonotype. This rearrangement joins TRBV12-3 or TRBV12-4 to TRBJ2-3, with TRBD1 identical over 7 bases. V was clipped by 5 bases and J by 6 bases; unmatched bases: 2. The CDR3 spans 12 residues. This CDR3 is CASSQTGDTQYF. DNA of the CDR3: TGTGCCAGCAGTCAGACAGGGGATACGCAGTATTTT.

This sequence joins TRBV20-1 and TRBJ2-7; D might be TRBD1 or TRBD2, each matching 6 bases. V was trimmed by 1 base and J by 1 base, leaving 14 bases between them. This CDR3 has 15 amino acids. Germline assignment: CDR1 DFQATT and CDR2 SNEGSKA (reference sequence). CDR3 in amino acids: CSARGRGTWSYEQYF. In DNA form, the CDR3 reads TGCAGTGCTAGAGGGAGGGGGACGTGGTCCTACGAGCAGTACTTC.

This clonotype was picked up many times. The chain links TRBV5-1 to TRBJ2-1, with D hard to call. This CDR3 has 15 residues. Germline values: CDR1 SGHRS, CDR2 YFSETQ. V lost 3 bases, J lost 8 bases, and 18 bases lay in between. The CDR3 loop is CASSSANREIDEQFF. The CDR3 coding sequence is TGCGCCAGCAGCTCGGCCAACAGAGAAATAGATGAGCAGTTCTTC. The whole variable domain, remainder taken from reference TRBV5-1 and TRBJ2-1, is KAGVTQTPRYLIKTRGQQVTLSCSPISGHRSVSWYQQTPGQGLQFLFEYFSETQRNKGNFPGRFSGRQFSNSRSEMNVSTLELGDSALYLCASSSANREIDEQFFGPGTRLTVL.

The chain combines TRBV4-3 with TRBJ2-2; tentatively, D is TRBD1 or TRBD2 (5 bases each). This CDR3 contains 14 residues. Germline loops: CDR1 LGHNA, CDR2 YSLEER. The V end lost 4 bases, the J end lost 4 bases, and 10 bases lay between the germline ends. This CDR3 is CASSPGPATGELFF. In nucleotides, the CDR3 is TGCGCCAGCAGCCCGGGACCGGCCACCGGGGAGCTGTTTTTT.

The chain is built from TRBV9 and TRBJ2-7; TRBD2 matches 14 bases. The V and J ends lost 3 bases and 3 bases, in that order; junction bases with no gene match: 5. This CDR3 has 16 residues. CDR1 is SGDLS and CDR2 is YYNGEE in the germline V gene. The CDR3 nucleotides are TGTGCCAGCAGCGCACGACTAGCGGGGGGGCGCTACGAGCAGTACTTC. Amino acid sequence: CASSARLAGGRYEQYF.

The chain couples TRBV9 to TRBJ2-5; a possible D gene is TRBD2 (6 bases). V lost 3 bases and J lost 0, with 12 bases in between. The CDR3 has 15 residues. CDR1 SGDLS and CDR2 YYNGEE come from the germline V gene. The CDR3 DNA is TGTGCCAGCAGCGCTGTAGCGGTGAACCAAGAGACCCAGTACTTC. This gives the protein CASSAVAVNQETQYF. Full variable domain (outside the CDR3, taken from reference TRBV9 and TRBJ2-5): DSGVTQTPKHLITATGQRVTLRCSPRSGDLSVYWYQQSLDQGLQFLIQYYNGEERAKGNILERFSAQQFPDLHSELNLSSLELGDSALYFCASSAVAVNQETQYFGPGTRLLVL.

The chain is built from TRBV5-4 and TRBJ1-5; the D gene is possibly TRBD1 (6 bases). This CDR3 has 13 amino acids. V was cut by 5 bases and J by 5 bases, with 11 bases left in between. Per the germline V gene, CDR1 is SGHNT and CDR2 is YYREEE (reference sequence). CDR3 sequence reads: CASSRQADQPQHF. DNA of the CDR3: TGTGCCAGCAGTCGACAGGCGGATCAGCCCCAGCATTTT.

This clonotype was seen a handful of times. This chain links TRBV7-3 with TRBJ1-3, with D uncertain. CDR1 and CDR2 (germline): SGHTA, FQGTGA. Trimming cost V 3 bases and J 8 bases, with 14 bases left between them. The CDR3 sequence is 14 residues long. The CDR3: CASSFGTGGDTIYF. The CDR3 DNA is TGTGCCAGCAGCTTCGGCACTGGAGGAGACACCATATATTTT.

This clonotype was found a few times. This rearrangement joins TRBV5-1 to TRBJ2-7; perhaps TRBD1 as D (6 bases). The CDR3 contains 15 residues. Germline CDR1 and CDR2: SGHRS and YFSETQ. V lost 2 bases to trimming and J lost 5 bases, with 17 bases between them. The DNA for the CDR3 is TGCGCCAGCAGCTTCAACCCCCAGGGGATCCACGAGCAGTACTTC. Its translation: CASSFNPQGIHEQYF.

This clonotype was observed a few times. This chain uses TRBV6-1 with TRBJ1-6; D not certain. Trimming cost V 5 bases and J 6 bases, with 5 bases left between them. CDR3 length: 12 residues. Germline loops: CDR1 MNHNS, CDR2 SASEGT. Here the CDR3 DNA reads TGTGCCAGCAGTCGGGTTAATTCACCCCTCCACTTT. As protein: CASSRVNSPLHF.

This clonotype was counted a few times. In DNA form, the CDR3 reads TGTGCCAGCAGCTGGGGGACTAGTGCGGGCACAGATACGCAGTATTTT. Its translation is CASSWGTSAGTDTQYF. The rearrangement links TRBV28 to TRBJ2-3; 8 bases match TRBD2. The CDR3 length is 16 residues. V shed 6 bases and J 1 base; nucleotides not matched to a gene: 9. Per the germline V gene, CDR1 is MDHEN and CDR2 is SYDVKM.

Only a few counts were recorded for this clonotype. The chain combines TRBV7-8 with TRBJ2-7; D gene uncertain. The CDR3 length is 16 residues. V shed 1 base and J shed 2 bases, with 15 bases lying between them. The V gene's germline CDR1 is SGHVS and CDR2 FQNEAQ. The CDR3 region has the DNA TGTGCCAGCAGCTTAGAAGTTGACGATGTTGCCTACGAGCAGTACTTC. Translating it yields CASSLEVDDVAYEQYF.